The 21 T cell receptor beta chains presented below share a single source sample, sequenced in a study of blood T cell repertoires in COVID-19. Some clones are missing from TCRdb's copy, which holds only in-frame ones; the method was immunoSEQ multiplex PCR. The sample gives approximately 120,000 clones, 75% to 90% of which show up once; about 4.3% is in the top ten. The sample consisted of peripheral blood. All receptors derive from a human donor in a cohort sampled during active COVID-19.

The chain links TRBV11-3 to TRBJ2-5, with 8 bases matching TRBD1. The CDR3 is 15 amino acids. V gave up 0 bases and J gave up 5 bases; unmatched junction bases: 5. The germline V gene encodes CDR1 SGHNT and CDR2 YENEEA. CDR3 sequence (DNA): TGTGCCAGCAGCTTAGACAGGGGGCGCGGGGAGACCCAGTACTTC. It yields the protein CASSLDRGRGETQYF.

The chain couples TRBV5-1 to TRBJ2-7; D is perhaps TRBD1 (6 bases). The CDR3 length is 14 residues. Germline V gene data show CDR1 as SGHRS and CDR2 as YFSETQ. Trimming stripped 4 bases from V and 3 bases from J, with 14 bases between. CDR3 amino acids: CASSRDMLNYEQYF. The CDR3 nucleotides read TGCGCCAGCAGCCGGGACATGCTAAACTACGAGCAGTACTTC.

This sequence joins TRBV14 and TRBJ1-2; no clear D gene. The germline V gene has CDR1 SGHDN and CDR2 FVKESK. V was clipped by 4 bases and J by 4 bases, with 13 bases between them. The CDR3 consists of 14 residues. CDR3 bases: TGTGCCAGCAGCCGGCGCGGTACCGTCTATGGCTACACCTTC. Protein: CASSRRGTVYGYTF.

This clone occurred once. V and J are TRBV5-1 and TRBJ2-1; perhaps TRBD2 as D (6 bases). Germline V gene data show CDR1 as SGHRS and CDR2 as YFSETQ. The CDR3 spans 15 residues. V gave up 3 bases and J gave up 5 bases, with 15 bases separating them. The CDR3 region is CASSSEGRGNNEQFF. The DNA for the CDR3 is TGCGCCAGCAGCTCCGAGGGGCGGGGTAACAATGAGCAGTTCTTC.

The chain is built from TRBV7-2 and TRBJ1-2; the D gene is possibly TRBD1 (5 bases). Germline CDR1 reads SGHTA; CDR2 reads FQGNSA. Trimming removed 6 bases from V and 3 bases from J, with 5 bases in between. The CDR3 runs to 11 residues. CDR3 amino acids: CASRQDYGYTF. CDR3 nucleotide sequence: TGTGCCAGCAGACAGGACTATGGCTACACCTTC.

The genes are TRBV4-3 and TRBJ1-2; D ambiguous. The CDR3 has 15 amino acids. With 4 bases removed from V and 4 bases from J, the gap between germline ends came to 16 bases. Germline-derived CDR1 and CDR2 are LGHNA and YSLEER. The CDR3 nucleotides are TGCGCCAGCAGCCCTCACCTCAGGTTCGGCTATGGCTACACCTTC. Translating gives CASSPHLRFGYGYTF.

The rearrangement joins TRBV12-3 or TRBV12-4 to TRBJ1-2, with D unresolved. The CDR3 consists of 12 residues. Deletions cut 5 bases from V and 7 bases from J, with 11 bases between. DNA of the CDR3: TGTGCCAGCAGTGCGAGCTCAGGTGGCTACACCTTC. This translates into CASSASSGGYTF.

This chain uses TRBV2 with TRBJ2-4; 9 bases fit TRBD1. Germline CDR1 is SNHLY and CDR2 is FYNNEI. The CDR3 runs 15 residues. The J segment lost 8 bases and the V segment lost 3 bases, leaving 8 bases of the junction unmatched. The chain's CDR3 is CASSEDRGGLDIQYF. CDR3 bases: TGTGCCAGCAGTGAGGACAGGGGTGGGCTGGACATTCAGTACTTC.

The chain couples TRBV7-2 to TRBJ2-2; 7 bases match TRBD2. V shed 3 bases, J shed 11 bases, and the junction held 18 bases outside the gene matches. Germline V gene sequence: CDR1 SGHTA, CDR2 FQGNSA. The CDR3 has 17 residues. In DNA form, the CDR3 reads TGTGCCAGCAGCTTCGTGGGAGTTGGGAGGGGCCGGAGTGAGCTGTTTTTT. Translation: CASSFVGVGRGRSELFF.

For the CDR3, the DNA is TGTGCCAGCAGCTTATCAGTTCAAACTAGCCGCGAGACCCAGTACTTC. It codes for CASSLSVQTSRETQYF. This chain connects TRBV7-8 to TRBJ2-5, with D tentatively TRBD2 (6 bases). V lost 2 bases, J lost 5 bases, and 18 bases lay in between. The germline CDR1 and CDR2 sequences are SGHVS and FQNEAQ. The length of the CDR3 is 16 residues. The full variable domain, completed using reference TRBV7-8 and TRBJ2-5, is GAGVSQSPRYKVAKRGQDVALRCDPISGHVSLFWYQQALGQGPEFLTYFQNEAQLDKSGLPSDRFFAERPEGSVSTLKIQRTQQEDSAVYLCASSLSVQTSRETQYFGPGTRLLVL.

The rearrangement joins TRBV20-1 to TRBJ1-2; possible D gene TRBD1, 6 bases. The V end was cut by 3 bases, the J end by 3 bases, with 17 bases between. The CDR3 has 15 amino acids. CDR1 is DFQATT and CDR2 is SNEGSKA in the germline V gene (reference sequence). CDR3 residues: CSASYTGRGYYGYTF. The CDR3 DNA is TGCAGTGCTAGTTACACAGGGCGAGGGTACTATGGCTACACCTTC.

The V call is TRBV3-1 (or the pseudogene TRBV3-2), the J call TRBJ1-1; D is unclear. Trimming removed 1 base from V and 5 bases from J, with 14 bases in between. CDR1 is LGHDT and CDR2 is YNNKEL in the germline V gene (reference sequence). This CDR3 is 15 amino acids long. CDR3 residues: CASSQVTTFETEAFF. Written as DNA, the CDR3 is TGTGCCAGCAGCCAAGTGACAACTTTTGAAACTGAAGCTTTCTTT.

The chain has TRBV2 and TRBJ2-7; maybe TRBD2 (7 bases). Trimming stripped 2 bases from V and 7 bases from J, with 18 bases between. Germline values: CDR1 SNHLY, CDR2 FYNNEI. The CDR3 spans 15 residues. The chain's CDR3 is CASSEMAGANVEQYF. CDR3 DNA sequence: TGTGCCAGCAGTGAAATGGCGGGGGCGAATGTTGAGCAGTACTTC.

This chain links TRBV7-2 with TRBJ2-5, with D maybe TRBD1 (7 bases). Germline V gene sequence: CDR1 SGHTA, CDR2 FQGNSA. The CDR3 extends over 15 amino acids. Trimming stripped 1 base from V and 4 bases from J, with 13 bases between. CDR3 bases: TGTGCCAGCAGCTTAGTACAGGGGCGGGGAGAGACCCAGTACTTC. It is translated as CASSLVQGRGETQYF.

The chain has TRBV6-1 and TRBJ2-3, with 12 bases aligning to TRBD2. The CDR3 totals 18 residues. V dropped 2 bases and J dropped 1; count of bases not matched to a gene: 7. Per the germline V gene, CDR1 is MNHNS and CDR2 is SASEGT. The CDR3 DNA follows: TGTGCCAGCAGTGAATCGCTACTAGCGGGGGGCGGCACAGATACGCAGTATTTT. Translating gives CASSESLLAGGGTDTQYF.

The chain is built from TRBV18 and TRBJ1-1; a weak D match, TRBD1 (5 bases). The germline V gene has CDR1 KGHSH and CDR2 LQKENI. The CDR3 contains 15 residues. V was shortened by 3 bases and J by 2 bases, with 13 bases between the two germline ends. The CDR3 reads CASSPERGLNTEAFF. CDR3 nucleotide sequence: TGTGCCAGCTCACCCGAGAGGGGACTTAACACTGAAGCTTTCTTT.

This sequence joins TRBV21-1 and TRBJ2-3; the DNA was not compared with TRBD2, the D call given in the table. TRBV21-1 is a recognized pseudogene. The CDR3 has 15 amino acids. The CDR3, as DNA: TGTGCCAGCAGCAAATTGGCTAGTTGCACAGATACGCAGTATTTT. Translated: CASSKLASCTDTQYF.

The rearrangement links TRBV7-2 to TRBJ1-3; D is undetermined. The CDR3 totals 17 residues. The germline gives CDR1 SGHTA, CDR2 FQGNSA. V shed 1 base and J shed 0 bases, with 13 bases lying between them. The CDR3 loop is CASSLDPPGSSGNTIYF. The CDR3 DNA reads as TGTGCCAGCAGCTTAGATCCGCCTGGGAGCTCTGGAAACACCATATATTTT.

The CDR3 region is CASSPGQGFPKYEQYF. The CDR3 DNA reads TGTGCCAGCAGCCCGGGACAGGGATTCCCCAAATACGAGCAGTACTTC. The chain joins TRBV5-6 to TRBJ2-7; 9 nucleotides match TRBD1. The CDR3 is 16 amino acids. J was trimmed by 4 bases and V by 4 bases; bases with no gene match: 12. Germline assignment: CDR1 SGHDT and CDR2 YYEEEE.

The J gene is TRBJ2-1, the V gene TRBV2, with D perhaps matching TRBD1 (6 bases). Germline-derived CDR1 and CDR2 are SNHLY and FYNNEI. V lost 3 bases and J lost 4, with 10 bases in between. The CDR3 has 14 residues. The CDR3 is CASSDTGQYNEQFF. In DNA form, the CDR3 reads TGTGCCAGCAGTGATACAGGGCAATACAATGAGCAGTTCTTC.

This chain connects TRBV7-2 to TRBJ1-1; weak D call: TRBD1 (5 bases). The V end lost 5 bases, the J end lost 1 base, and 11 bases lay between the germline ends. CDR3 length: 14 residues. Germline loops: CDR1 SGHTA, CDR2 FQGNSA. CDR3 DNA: TGTGCCAGCAGCCCACGACAGACGAACACTGAAGCTTTCTTT. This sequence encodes CASSPRQTNTEAFF.